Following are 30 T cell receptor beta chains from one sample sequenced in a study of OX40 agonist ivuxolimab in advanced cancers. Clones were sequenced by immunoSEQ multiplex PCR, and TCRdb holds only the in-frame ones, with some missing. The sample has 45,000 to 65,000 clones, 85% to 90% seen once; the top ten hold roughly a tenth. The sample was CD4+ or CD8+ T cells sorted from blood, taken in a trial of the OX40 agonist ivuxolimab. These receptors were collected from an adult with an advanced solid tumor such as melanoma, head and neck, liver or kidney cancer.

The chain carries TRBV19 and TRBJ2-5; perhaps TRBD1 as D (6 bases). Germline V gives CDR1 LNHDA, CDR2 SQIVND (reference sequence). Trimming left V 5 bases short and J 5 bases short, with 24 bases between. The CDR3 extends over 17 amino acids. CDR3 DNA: TGTGCCAGTAGTGCCCTTCGGGGAAGGGGGATACCCGAGACCCAGTACTTC. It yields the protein CASSALRGRGIPETQYF.

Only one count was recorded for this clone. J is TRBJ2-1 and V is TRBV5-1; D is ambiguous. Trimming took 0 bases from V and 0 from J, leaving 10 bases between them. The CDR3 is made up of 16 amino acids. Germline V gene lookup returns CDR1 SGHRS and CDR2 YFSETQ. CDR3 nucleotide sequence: TGCGCCAGCAGCTTGGTTCCTACGAGCTCCTACAATGAGCAGTTCTTC. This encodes CASSLVPTSSYNEQFF.

The CDR3: CASSYQGATDTQYF. The CDR3 DNA reads TGTGCCAGTAGCTACCAGGGGGCAACAGATACGCAGTATTTT. This sequence joins TRBV19 and TRBJ2-3, with TRBD1 identical over 8 bases. The CDR3 length is 14 residues. CDR1 and CDR2 from the germline V gene are LNHDA and SQIVND (reference sequence). The V gene end was trimmed by 6 bases and the J gene end by 3 bases; junction bases not matched to a gene: 5.

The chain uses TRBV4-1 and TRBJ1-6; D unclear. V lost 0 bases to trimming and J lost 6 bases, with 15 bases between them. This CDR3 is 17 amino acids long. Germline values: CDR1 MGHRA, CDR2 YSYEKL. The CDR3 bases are TGCGCCAGCAGCCAAGACCTGCCGGGAGGGTCTAATTCACCCCTCCACTTT. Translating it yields CASSQDLPGGSNSPLHF.

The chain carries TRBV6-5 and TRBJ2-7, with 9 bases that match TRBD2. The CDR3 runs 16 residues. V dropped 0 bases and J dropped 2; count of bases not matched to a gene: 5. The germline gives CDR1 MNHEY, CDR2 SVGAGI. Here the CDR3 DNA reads TGTGCCAGCAGTTACTCGGTAGCGGGGGAGCCCTACGAGCAGTACTTC. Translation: CASSYSVAGEPYEQYF.

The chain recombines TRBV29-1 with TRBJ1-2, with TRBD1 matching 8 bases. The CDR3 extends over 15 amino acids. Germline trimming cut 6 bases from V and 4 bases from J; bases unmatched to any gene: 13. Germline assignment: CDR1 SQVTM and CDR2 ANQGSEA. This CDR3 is CSVGASGGAGYGYTF. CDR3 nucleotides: TGCAGCGTCGGGGCATCAGGGGGCGCCGGCTATGGCTACACCTTC.

The CDR3 sequence is CASSPEAGANNEQFF. The CDR3 region has the DNA TGTGCCAGCAGCCCTGAAGCGGGAGCGAACAATGAGCAGTTCTTC. This chain uses TRBV14 with TRBJ2-1, with TRBD2 matching over 8 bases. Looked up from germline, CDR1 is SGHDN and CDR2 is FVKESK. This CDR3 is 15 amino acids long. The V and J ends lost 4 bases and 5 bases, in that order; junction bases with no gene match: 7.

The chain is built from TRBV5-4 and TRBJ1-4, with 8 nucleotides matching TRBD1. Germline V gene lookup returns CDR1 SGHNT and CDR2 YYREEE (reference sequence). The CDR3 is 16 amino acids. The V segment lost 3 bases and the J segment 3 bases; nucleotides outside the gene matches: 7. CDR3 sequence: CASSWEPGQANEKLFF. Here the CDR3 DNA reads TGTGCCAGCAGCTGGGAACCGGGACAGGCTAATGAAAAACTGTTTTTT.

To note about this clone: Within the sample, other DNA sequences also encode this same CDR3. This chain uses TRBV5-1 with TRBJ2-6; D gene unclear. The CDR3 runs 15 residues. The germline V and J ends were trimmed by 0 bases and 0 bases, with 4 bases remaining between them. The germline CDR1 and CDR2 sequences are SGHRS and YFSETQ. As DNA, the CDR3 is TGCGCCAGCAGCTTGGATAGCTCTGGGGCCAACGTCCTGACTTTC. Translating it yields CASSLDSSGANVLTF.

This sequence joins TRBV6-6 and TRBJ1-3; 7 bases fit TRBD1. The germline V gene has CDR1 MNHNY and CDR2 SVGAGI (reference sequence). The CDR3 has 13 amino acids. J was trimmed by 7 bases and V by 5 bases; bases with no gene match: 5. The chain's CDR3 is CASSRQGINTIYF. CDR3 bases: TGTGCCAGCAGTCGACAGGGTATCAACACCATATATTTT.

The CDR3 DNA is TGTGCCTGGAGTCCGTACTTGGACAGGGGCGAGCAGTACTTC. This codes for CAWSPYLDRGEQYF. The V gene is TRBV30, the J gene TRBJ2-7, with 9 positions matching TRBD1. J lost 6 bases, V lost 2 bases, and 8 bases had no gene match. Germline assignment: CDR1 GTSNPN and CDR2 SVGIG (reference sequence). The CDR3 runs to 14 residues.

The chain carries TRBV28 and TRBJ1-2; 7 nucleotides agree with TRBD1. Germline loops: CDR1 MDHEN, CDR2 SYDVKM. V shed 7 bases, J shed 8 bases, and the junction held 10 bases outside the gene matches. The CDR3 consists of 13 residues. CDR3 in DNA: TGTGCCAGCAACCTACAGGGGTCGGGCGGCTACACCTTC. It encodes CASNLQGSGGYTF.

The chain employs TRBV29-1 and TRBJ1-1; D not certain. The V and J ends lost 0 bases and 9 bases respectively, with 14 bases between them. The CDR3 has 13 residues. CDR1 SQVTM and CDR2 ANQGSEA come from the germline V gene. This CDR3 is CSVEDLAYSKAFF. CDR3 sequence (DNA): TGCAGCGTTGAAGATCTAGCCTACTCTAAAGCTTTCTTT.

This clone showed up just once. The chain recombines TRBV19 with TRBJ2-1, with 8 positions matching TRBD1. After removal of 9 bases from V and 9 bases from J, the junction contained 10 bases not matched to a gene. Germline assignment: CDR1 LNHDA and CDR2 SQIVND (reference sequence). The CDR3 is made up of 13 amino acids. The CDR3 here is CASNRGVESEQFF. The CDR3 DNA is TGTGCCAGCAACAGGGGGGTGGAGAGTGAGCAGTTCTTC.

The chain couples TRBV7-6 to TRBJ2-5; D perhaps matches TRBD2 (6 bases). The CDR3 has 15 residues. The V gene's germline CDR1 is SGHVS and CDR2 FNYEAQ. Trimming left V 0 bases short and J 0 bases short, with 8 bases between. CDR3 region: CASSLAGGHQETQYF. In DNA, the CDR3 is TGTGCCAGCAGCTTAGCGGGGGGACACCAAGAGACCCAGTACTTC.

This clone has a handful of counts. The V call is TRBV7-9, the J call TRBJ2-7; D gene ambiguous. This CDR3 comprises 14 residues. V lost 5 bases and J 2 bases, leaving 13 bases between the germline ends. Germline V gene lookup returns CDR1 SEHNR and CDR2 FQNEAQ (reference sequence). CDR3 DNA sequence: TGTGCCAGCAGCCCACCGTACGATACCTACGAGCAGTACTTC. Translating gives CASSPPYDTYEQYF.

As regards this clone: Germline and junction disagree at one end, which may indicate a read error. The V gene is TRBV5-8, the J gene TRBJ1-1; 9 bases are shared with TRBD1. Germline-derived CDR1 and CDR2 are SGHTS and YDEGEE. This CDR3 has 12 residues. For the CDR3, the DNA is TGTGCCAGCAGGTTGGGACAGGGCGACGCTTTCTTT. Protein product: CASRLGQGDAFF.

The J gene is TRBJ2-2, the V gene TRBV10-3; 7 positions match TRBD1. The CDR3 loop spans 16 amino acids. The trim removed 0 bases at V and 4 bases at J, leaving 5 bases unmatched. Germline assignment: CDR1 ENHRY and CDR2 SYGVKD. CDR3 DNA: TGTGCCATCAGTGAGTCTAGGGGGCCGGGCACCGGGGAGCTGTTTTTT. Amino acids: CAISESRGPGTGELFF.

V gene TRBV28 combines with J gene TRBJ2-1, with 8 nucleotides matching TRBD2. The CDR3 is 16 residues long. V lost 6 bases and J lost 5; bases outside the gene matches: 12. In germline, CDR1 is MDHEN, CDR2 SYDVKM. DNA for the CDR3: TGTGCCAGCAGCCTGATTAGCGGGGTTACAAACAATGAGCAGTTCTTC. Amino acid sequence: CASSLISGVTNNEQFF.

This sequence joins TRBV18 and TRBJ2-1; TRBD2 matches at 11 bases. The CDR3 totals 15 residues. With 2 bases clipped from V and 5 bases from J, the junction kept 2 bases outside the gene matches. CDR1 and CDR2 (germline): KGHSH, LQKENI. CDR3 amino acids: CASSPIAGGDNEQFF. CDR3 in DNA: TGTGCCAGCTCACCAATAGCGGGGGGGGACAATGAGCAGTTCTTC.

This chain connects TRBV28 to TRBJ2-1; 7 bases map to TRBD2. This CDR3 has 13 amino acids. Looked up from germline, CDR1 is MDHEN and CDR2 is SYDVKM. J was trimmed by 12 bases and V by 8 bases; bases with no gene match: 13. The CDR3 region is CASSRTRRPVQFF. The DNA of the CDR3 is TGTGCCAGCTCAAGGACTAGGAGGCCCGTGCAGTTCTTC.

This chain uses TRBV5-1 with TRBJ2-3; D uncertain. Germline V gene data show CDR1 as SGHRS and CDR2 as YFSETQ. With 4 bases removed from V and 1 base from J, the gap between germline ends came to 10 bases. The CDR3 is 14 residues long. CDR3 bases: TGCGCCAGCAGCCCAACATCGGGCACAGATACGCAGTATTTT. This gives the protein CASSPTSGTDTQYF.

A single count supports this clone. The CDR3 region is CASSDLGTQYF. The CDR3 region has the DNA TGCGCCAGCAGTGACCTCGGGACGCAGTATTTT. The rearrangement uses TRBV10-2 and TRBJ2-3; no clear D. V was shortened by 3 bases and J by 9 bases, with 7 bases between the two germline ends. The germline V gene encodes CDR1 WSHSY and CDR2 SAAADI. The CDR3 is made up of 11 amino acids.

In nucleotides, the CDR3 is TGTGCCAGCAGTTTATCGAGACAGGGGTCATATCATAGCAATCAGCCCCAGCATTTT. Protein product: CASSLSRQGSYHSNQPQHF. The chain uses TRBV28 and TRBJ1-5; TRBD1 agrees at 8 bases. Germline V CDR1 and CDR2: MDHEN, SYDVKM. The length of the CDR3 is 19 residues. J gave up 0 bases and V 1 base, and 11 bases lay outside the gene matches.

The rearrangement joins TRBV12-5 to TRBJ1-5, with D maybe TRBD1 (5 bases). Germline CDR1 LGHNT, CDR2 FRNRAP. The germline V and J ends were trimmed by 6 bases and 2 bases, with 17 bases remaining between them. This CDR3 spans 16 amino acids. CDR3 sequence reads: CASGPGGEGRNQPQHF. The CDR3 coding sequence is TGTGCTAGTGGCCCAGGAGGGGAAGGGCGCAATCAGCCCCAGCATTTT.

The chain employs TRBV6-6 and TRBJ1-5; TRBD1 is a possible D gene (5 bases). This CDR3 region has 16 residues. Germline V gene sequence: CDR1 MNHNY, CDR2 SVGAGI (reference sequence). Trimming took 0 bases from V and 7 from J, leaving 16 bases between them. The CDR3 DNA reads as TGTGCCAGCAGTTACTCGCTTGCTGGGGACGTCCAGCCCCAGCATTTT. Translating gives CASSYSLAGDVQPQHF.

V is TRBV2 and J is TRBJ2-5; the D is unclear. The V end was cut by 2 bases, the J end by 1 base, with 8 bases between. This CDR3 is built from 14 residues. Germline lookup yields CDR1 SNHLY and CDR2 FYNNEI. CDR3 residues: CASSEIRPQETQYF. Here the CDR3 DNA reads TGTGCCAGCAGTGAAATACGGCCCCAAGAGACCCAGTACTTC.

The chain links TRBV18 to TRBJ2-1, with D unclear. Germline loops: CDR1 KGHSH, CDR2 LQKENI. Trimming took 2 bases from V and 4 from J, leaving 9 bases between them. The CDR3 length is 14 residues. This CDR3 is CASSPSAEYNEQFF. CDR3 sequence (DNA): TGTGCCAGCTCACCAAGTGCTGAGTACAATGAGCAGTTCTTC. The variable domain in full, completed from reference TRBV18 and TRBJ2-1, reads NAGVMQNPRHLVRRRGQEARLRCSPMKGHSHVYWYRQLPEEGLKFMVYLQKENIIDESGMPKERFSAEFPKEGPSILRIQQVVRGDSAAYFCASSPSAEYNEQFFGPGTRLTVL.

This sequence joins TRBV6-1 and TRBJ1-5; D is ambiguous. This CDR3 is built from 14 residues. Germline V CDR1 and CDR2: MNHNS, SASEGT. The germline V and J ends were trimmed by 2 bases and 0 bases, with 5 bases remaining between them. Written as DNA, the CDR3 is TGTGCCAGCAGTGAATTCCTTAGCAATCAGCCCCAGCATTTT. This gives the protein CASSEFLSNQPQHF.

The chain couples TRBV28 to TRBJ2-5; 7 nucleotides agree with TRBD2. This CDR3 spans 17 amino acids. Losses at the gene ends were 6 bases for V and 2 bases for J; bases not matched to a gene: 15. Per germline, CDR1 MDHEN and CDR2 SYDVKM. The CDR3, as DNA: TGTGCCAGCAGCTCTCCCGGGGCGGGAGAGAGGCAAGAGACCCAGTACTTC. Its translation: CASSSPGAGERQETQYF.